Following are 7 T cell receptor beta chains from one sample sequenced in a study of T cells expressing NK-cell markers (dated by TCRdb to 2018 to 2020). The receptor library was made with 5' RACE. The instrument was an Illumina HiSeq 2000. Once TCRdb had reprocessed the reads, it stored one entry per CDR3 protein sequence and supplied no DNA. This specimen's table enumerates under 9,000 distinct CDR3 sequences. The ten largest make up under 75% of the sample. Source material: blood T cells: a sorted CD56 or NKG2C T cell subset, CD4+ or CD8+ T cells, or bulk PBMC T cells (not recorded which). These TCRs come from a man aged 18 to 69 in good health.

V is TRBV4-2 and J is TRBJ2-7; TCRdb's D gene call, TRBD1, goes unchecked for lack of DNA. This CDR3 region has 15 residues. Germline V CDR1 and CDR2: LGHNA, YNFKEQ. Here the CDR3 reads CASSQDTTGADEQYF.

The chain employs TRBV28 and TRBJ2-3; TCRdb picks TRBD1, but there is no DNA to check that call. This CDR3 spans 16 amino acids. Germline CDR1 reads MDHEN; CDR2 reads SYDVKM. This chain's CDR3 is CASSSQGVLATDTQYF.

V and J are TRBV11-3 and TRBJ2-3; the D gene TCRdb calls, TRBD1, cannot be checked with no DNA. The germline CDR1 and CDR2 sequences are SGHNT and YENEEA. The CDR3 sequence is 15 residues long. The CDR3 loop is CASSLGGGSADTQYF.

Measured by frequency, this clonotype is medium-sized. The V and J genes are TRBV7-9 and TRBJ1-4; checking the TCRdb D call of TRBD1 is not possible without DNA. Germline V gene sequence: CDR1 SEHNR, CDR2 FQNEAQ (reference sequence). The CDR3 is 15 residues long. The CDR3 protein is CASSPRRAFNEKLFF.

CDR3 sequence reads: CASSLLGARGNEQFF. This rearrangement joins TRBV12-3 or TRBV12-4 to TRBJ2-1; TCRdb's D gene call, TRBD2, goes unchecked for lack of DNA. The CDR3 totals 15 residues.

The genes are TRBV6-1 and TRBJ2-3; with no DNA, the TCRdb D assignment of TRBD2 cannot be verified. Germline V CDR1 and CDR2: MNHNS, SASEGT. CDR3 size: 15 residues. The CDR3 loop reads CASRHRPMEADTQYF.

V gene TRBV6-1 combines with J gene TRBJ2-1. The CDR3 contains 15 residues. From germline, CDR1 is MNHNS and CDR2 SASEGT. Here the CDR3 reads CASSERGAAYNEQFF.